This T cell receptor (beta chain) was sequenced in a study of T cells in Graves' hyperthyroidism and ophthalmopathy. Aged 18 to 65, the patients had hyperthyroidism that was newly diagnosed and had lasted under 2 months. Researchers barred patients who had uncontrolled infection, other autoimmune disease, pregnancy or lactation. The study based diagnoses on clinical symptoms, serum thyroxine and TRAb, thyroid ultrasound and orbital computed tomography. Notes on the study in general: Blood samples included most of the expanded thyroid clonotypes exceeding 0.001.

TCR beta CDR3 regions were amplified from RNA transcripts. HTBI primers were used for first-round RT-PCR of the TCR CDR3. TCRdb re-analysed the multiplex PCR reads in MiXCR, keeping a single row per CDR3 protein. Of fewer than 900,000 distinct CDR3 sequences listed, about 17% are singletons. This clonotype came up a few times. Its target is not known. CDR3 length equals 12 residues. V lost 6 bases to trimming and J lost 6 bases, with 15 bases between them. Germline V gene lookup returns CDR1 DFQATT and CDR2 SNEGSKA (reference sequence). Sequenced material: blood. V is TRBV20-1 and J is TRBJ2-7, with D possibly being TRBD1 (5 bases). The clonotype originates from a man aged 18 to 29 with Graves' hyperthyroidism. In DNA, the CDR3 is TGCAGTGCCCTGGCAGGGCCCTCCGAGCAGTACTTC. It encodes CSALAGPSEQYF.